Below, 13 T cell receptor beta chains from the same sample are listed, as sequenced in a study of T cells after yellow fever vaccination. TCRdb re-derived calls from the 5' RACE reads in MiXCR, one entry per CDR3 protein. This sample has over 130,000 distinct CDR3 sequences; roughly 8% occur once, and the top ten carry around 0.73%. The input for sequencing was CD4+ T cells sorted from PBMCs, taken 5 days after the yellow fever booster vaccination. These receptors all stem from a man aged 30 to 45 who received the YFV17D yellow fever vaccine.

The rearrangement joins TRBV20-1 to TRBJ2-5, with 11 bases identical to TRBD1. With 6 bases clipped from V and 4 bases from J, the junction kept 4 bases outside the gene matches. Germline V lookup: CDR1 DFQATT, CDR2 SNEGSKA (reference sequence). There are 13 residues in the CDR3. This CDR3 reads CSADRGRGETQYF. DNA for the CDR3: TGCAGTGCGGACAGGGGGCGCGGAGAGACCCAGTACTTC.

This clonotype was counted ten times or more. The chain links TRBV20-1 to TRBJ2-3; D might be TRBD2 (6 bases). Trimming took 5 bases from V and 1 from J, leaving 13 bases between them. The CDR3 covers 14 residues. Germline V CDR1 and CDR2: DFQATT, SNEGSKA (reference sequence). CDR3 DNA sequence: TGCAGTGCTCCGCGGGGAGTGGGCACAGATACGCAGTATTTT. This sequence encodes CSAPRGVGTDTQYF.

This clonotype was observed many times. The V and J genes are TRBV20-1 and TRBJ2-1, with 10 bases matching TRBD2. V shed 5 bases and J 0 bases; nucleotides not matched to a gene: 16. CDR1 and CDR2 (germline): DFQATT, SNEGSKA (reference sequence). The CDR3 is 19 residues long. The CDR3 reads CSALVAGGKVRSSYNEQFF. In nucleotides, the CDR3 is TGCAGTGCTCTTGTAGCGGGAGGCAAAGTTCGTAGCTCCTACAATGAGCAGTTCTTC.

This clonotype showed up many times. The rearrangement uses TRBV7-2 and TRBJ2-5; TRBD1 might be the D (6 bases). The germline CDR1 and CDR2 sequences are SGHTA and FQGNSA. Trimming took off 9 bases at V and 0 bases at J, with 8 bases between the two ends. The length of the CDR3 is 12 residues. The CDR3 DNA reads TGTGCCAGTCGGGACAACCAAGAGACCCAGTACTTC. Protein product: CASRDNQETQYF.

The genes are TRBV7-2 and TRBJ2-5; D remains ambiguous. The CDR3 runs 13 residues. Germline V gives CDR1 SGHTA, CDR2 FQGNSA. Trimming took off 0 bases at V and 7 bases at J, with 9 bases between the two ends. The CDR3 coding sequence is TGTGCCAGCAGCTTAGCGCTAACTGGGACCCAGTACTTC. Protein product: CASSLALTGTQYF. Filled out from reference TRBV7-2 and TRBJ2-5, the complete variable domain reads GAGVSQSPSNKVTEKGKDVELRCDPISGHTALYWYRQSLGQGLEFLIYFQGNSAPDKSGLPSDRFSAERTGGSVSTLTIQRTQQEDSAVYLCASSLALTGTQYFGPGTRLLVL.

V and J are TRBV12-3 or TRBV12-4 and TRBJ2-3; TRBD2 matches at 9 bases. V gave up 5 bases and J gave up 4 bases; unmatched junction bases: 4. The CDR3 has 14 amino acids. The CDR3 DNA sequence: TGTGCCAGCAGTAGCAGACTAGCGGCAGATACGCAGTATTTT. It yields the protein CASSSRLAADTQYF.

This clonotype was observed many times. V and J are TRBV29-1 and TRBJ2-1; 12 bases agree with TRBD2. J was trimmed by 0 bases and V by 4 bases; bases with no gene match: 1. CDR1 and CDR2 (germline): SQVTM, ANQGSEA. This CDR3 has 15 amino acids. In DNA, the CDR3 is TGCAGCGTTGGGACTAGCGGGATCTCCTACAATGAGCAGTTCTTC. It is translated as CSVGTSGISYNEQFF.

This clonotype was seen ten or more times. This chain uses TRBV15 with TRBJ2-2; 9 nucleotides line up with TRBD2. Germline loops: CDR1 LNHNV, CDR2 YYDKDF (reference sequence). This CDR3 contains 15 residues. V shed 4 bases, J shed 4 bases, and the junction held 4 bases outside the gene matches. CDR3 amino acids: CATSIGAGGTGELFF. CDR3 coding DNA: TGTGCCACCAGCATCGGAGCGGGAGGCACCGGGGAGCTGTTTTTT.

This clonotype has at least ten counts. This chain joins TRBV3-1 and TRBJ2-1; TRBD2 matches at 7 bases. This CDR3 contains 12 residues. The germline V gene encodes CDR1 LGHDT and CDR2 YNNKEL (reference sequence). V lost 3 bases to trimming and J lost 7 bases; unmatched junction nucleotides: 0. The CDR3 is CASSQRENEQFF. CDR3 DNA: TGTGCCAGCAGCCAGCGGGAGAATGAGCAGTTCTTC.

This clonotype was counted ten times or more. The rearrangement joins TRBV5-1 to TRBJ2-1; 7 bases fit TRBD2. After removal of 6 bases from V and 2 bases from J, the junction contained 8 bases not matched to a gene. CDR3 size: 15 residues. The germline V gene encodes CDR1 SGHRS and CDR2 YFSETQ. The CDR3 DNA reads as TGCGCCAGCACGGACGGACTAGATCCCTACAATGAGCAGTTCTTC. Protein: CASTDGLDPYNEQFF.

As concerns this clonotype: With a much larger clone just one base away, this may be a read error. The J gene is TRBJ2-7, the V gene TRBV21-1. TRBV21-1 is classified as a pseudogene. This CDR3 has 12 residues. The CDR3 reads CAKTGSSYEQYF. The DNA of the CDR3 is TGTGCCAAGACCGGGAGCTCCTACGAGCAGTACTTC.

This clonotype has a count of ten or more. The chain links TRBV6-5 to TRBJ2-1, with D tentatively TRBD1 (6 bases). The CDR3 length is 14 residues. Germline CDR1 MNHEY, CDR2 SVGAGI. Trimming removed 6 bases from V and 3 bases from J, with 12 bases in between. DNA for the CDR3: TGTGCCAGCAGATCCGGGACAAACTACAATGAGCAGTTCTTC. Protein product: CASRSGTNYNEQFF.

This clonotype was counted at least ten times. This chain links TRBV29-1 with TRBJ2-5; 12 bases match TRBD1. From germline, CDR1 is SQVTM and CDR2 ANQGSEA. The CDR3 runs 17 residues. V gave up 4 bases and J gave up 2 bases; unmatched junction bases: 11. The CDR3 DNA follows: TGCAGCGTTGGGGCGGGACAGGGGGCCTTCATTCAAGAGACCCAGTACTTC. Encoded protein: CSVGAGQGAFIQETQYF.